This TCR beta chain was identified in a study of T cells in Graves' hyperthyroidism and ophthalmopathy. Amplification yielded TCR beta CDR3 regions, with RNA transcripts as the source. The HTBI set primed first-round TCR CDR3 RT-PCR. TCRdb re-called the multiplex PCR reads with MiXCR, one entry per CDR3 protein. The table shows some 270,000 distinct CDR3 sequences, with roughly 14% occurring only once. This clonotype appeared many times. The CDR3 has 15 amino acids. Unmatched junction bases numbered 11, after V lost 8 bases and J lost 2 bases. Out of approximately 10 ml of fresh peripheral blood came the PBMCs.

The receptor comes from a woman aged 25-40 years with Graves' hyperthyroidism that later progressed to Graves' ophthalmopathy. This chain joins TRBV12-3 or TRBV12-4 and TRBJ2-7, with 8 bases matching TRBD2. Sample: blood. CDR3 in amino acids: CASHLGGSGAYEQYF. CDR3 nucleotides: TGTGCCAGCCACCTCGGCGGTAGCGGGGCCTACGAGCAGTACTTC.